Included here is one TCR beta chain sequence, with context. Its antigen is undetermined. This entry belongs to a study of beta chain features in type 1 diabetes. Whole-study findings and limits: Type 1 diabetes patients showed fewer insertions and more deletions at VDJ junctions. Among all four CD4+ subsets, Type 1 diabetes patients had TCRB CDR3s that were moderately but significantly shorter.

Every bit of the isolated RNA underwent reverse transcription, so sequencing read expressed TCRB transcripts. Repertoires were generated with immunoSEQ multiplex PCR, while TCRdb's copy carries only in-frame clones and drops some. The sample shows about 150,000 clones, approximately 10% of them seen only once. The germline V and J ends were trimmed by 11 bases and 4 bases, with 14 bases remaining between them. Looked up from germline, CDR1 is MDHEN and CDR2 is SYDVKM. The CDR3 contains 12 residues. J is TRBJ2-5 and V is TRBV28; a weak D match, TRBD2 (6 bases). This clonotype was obtained from a man aged 18 to 30 in good health. The sample taken for sequencing was central memory CD4+ T cells from blood. The CDR3 here is CAGGRSGETQYF. DNA for the CDR3: TGTGCCGGAGGGAGGTCGGGAGAGACCCAGTACTTC.